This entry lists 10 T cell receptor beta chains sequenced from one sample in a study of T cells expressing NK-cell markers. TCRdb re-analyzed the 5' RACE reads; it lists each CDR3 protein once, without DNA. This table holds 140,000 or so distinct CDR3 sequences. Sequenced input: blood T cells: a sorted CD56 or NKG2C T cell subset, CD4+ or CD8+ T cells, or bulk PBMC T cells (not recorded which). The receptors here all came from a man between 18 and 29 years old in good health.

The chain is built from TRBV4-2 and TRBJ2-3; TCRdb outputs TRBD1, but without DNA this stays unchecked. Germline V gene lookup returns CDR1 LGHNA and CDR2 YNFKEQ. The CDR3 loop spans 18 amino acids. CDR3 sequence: CASSQESGVEERTDTQYF.

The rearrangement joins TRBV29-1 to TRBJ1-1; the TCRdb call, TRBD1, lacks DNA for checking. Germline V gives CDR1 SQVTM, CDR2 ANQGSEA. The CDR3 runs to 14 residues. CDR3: CSVRGSDRATEAFF.

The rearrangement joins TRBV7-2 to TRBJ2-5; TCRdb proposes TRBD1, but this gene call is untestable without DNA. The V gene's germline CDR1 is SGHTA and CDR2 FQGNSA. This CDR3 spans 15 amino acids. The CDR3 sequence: CASKKGLGQEETQYF.

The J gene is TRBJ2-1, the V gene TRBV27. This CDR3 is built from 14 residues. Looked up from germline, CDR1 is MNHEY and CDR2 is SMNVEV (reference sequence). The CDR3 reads CASSWVGNYNEQFF.

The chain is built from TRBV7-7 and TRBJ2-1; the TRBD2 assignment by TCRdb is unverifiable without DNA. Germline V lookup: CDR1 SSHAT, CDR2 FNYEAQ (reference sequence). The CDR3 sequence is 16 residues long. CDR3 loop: CASSLEGGEGRNEQFF.

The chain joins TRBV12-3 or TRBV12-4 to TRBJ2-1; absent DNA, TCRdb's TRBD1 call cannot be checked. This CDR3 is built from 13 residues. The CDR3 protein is CASSTSTDREQFF.

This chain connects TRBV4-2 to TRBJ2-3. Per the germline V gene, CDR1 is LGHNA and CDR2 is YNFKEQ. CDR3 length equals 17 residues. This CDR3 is CASSQDQGSERRDTQYF.

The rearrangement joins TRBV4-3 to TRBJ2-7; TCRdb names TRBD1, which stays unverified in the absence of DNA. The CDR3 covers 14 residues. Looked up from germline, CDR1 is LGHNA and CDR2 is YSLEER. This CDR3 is CASSQGPGTHEQYF.

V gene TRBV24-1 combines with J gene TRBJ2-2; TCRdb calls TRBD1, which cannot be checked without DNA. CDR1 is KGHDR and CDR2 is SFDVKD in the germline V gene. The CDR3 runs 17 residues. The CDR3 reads CATSEPDRGLSPGELFF.

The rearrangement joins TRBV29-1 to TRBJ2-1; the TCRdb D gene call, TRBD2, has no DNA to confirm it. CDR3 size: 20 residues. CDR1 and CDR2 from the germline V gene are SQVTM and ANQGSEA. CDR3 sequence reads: CSVEEVTGLAGGHSYNEQFF.